One T cell receptor (beta chain) is described in this entry. Its antigen is still unknown. Germline V lookup: CDR1 SGHRS, CDR2 YFSETQ. V lost 0 bases, J lost 8 bases, and 17 bases lay in between. This CDR3 spans 15 amino acids. This sample was included in a study of cytomegalovirus exposure and HLA in healthy donors. Findings of the study overall: Productive rates of about 87% or about 30% were seen for most TCR beta V segments in an earlier analysis. A missense DCLRE1C variant was associated with V- and J-gene trimming of TCR beta chains in a later analysis, and an independent cohort replicated the association.

Primers: 60 Vbeta forward and 13 Jbeta reverse. The protocol was immunoSEQ multiplex PCR, while the TCRdb copy is restricted to in-frame clones and leaves out a portion. The table shows roughly 92,000 clones, with approximately 7.6% occurring only once. This clonotype originated in a man in his fifties in good health and CMV-seronegative. The sample was PBMCs. The chain recombines TRBV5-1 with TRBJ1-2; weak D call: TRBD1 (5 bases). The CDR3 DNA sequence: TGCGCCAGCAGCTTGGGTCCCCCGGGGAGGGGAGGCTACACCTTC. Protein product: CASSLGPPGRGGYTF. Variable domain in full (rest from reference TRBV5-1 and TRBJ1-2): KAGVTQTPRYLIKTRGQQVTLSCSPISGHRSVSWYQQTPGQGLQFLFEYFSETQRNKGNFPGRFSGRQFSNSRSEMNVSTLELGDSALYLCASSLGPPGRGGYTFGSGTRLTVV.